This TCR beta chain appears in the sequencing data of a study of molecular identifiers for immune sequencing clone quantification. This clonotype occurred a few times. The antigen is undetermined. Overall study findings and caveats: Beyond 20 RNA copies, clones held over 97% of effector molecules, compared with under 1% in naive cells.

TCRdb recomputed calls from the PCR reads with MiXCR, one row per CDR3 protein. This sample has about 640,000 distinct CDR3 sequences, with about 20% found just once. The germline gives CDR1 MDHEN, CDR2 SYDVKM. The CDR3 length is 18 residues. Trimming took 2 bases from V and 3 from J, leaving 19 bases between them. Sorting isolated naive CD8 T cells as CD8+CD4-CCR7+CD45RA+ events. This receptor was identified in a human donor in good health. Some libraries in this study had Jurkat cell RNA spiked in. The sequenced material came from naive CD8+ T cells from blood, with Jurkat cell RNA spiked in. The subset denotes: FACS-sorted CD8+CD4-CCR7+CD45RA+ naive T cells. V usage is TRBV28 and J usage is TRBJ2-2; TRBD1 might be the D (6 bases). Written as DNA, the CDR3 is TGTGCCAGCAGTTTAATGGGCAAGGTGGGGGCCCACACCGGGGAGCTGTTTTTT. As protein: CASSLMGKVGAHTGELFF. Combining the CDR3 with reference TRBV28 and TRBJ2-2 gives the whole variable domain DVKVTQSSRYLVKRTGEKVFLECVQDMDHENMFWYRQDPGLGLRLIYFSYDVKMKEKGDIPEGYSVSREKKERFSLILESASTNQTSMYLCASSLMGKVGAHTGELFFGEGSRLTVL.